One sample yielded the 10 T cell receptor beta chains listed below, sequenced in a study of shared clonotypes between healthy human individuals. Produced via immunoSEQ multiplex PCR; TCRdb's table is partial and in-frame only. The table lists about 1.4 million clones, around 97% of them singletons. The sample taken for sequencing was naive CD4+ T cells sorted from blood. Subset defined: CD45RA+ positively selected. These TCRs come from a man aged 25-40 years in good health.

As DNA, the CDR3 is TGTGCCAGCAGCGTAGGGAGCGGTACCACCGGGGAGCTGTTTTTT. This encodes CASSVGSGTTGELFF. The chain employs TRBV9 and TRBJ2-2; a weak D match, TRBD2 (5 bases). V was pared by 0 bases and J by 4 bases, with 10 bases between. Germline V gives CDR1 SGDLS, CDR2 YYNGEE. The CDR3 loop spans 15 amino acids.

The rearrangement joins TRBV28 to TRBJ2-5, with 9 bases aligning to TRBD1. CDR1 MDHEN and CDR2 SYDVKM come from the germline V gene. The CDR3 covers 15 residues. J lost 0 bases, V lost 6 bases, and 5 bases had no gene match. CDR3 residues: CASSTRDRDQETQYF. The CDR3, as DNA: TGTGCCAGCAGCACCCGGGACAGGGACCAAGAGACCCAGTACTTC.

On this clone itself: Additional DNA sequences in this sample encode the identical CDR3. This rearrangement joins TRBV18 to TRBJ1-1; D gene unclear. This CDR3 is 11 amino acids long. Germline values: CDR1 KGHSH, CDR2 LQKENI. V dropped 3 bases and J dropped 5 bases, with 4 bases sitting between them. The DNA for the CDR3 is TGTGCCAGCTCACCCGGAACTGAAGCTTTCTTT. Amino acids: CASSPGTEAFF.

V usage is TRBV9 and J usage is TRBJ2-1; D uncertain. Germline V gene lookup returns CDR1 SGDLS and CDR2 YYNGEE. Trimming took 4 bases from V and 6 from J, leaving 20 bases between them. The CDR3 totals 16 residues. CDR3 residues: CASSPSRVPLGNEQFF. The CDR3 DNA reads TGTGCCAGCAGCCCATCCCGGGTCCCTCTAGGCAATGAGCAGTTCTTC.

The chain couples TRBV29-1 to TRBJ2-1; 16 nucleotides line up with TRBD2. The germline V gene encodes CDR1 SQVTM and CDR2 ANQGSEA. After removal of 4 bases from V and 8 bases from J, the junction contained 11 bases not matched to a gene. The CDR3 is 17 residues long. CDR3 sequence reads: CSVANGGLAGGAHEQFF. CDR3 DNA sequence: TGCAGCGTTGCTAATGGGGGACTAGCGGGAGGGGCCCATGAGCAGTTCTTC.

The CDR3 loop reads CSVRGRFNEKLFF. CDR3 nucleotides: TGCAGCGTAAGGGGGCGGTTTAATGAAAAACTGTTTTTT. This chain uses TRBV29-1 with TRBJ1-4; 7 nucleotides align to TRBD1. This CDR3 has 13 residues. The V gene's germline CDR1 is SQVTM and CDR2 ANQGSEA. V was pared by 6 bases and J by 4 bases, with 5 bases of the junction left unmatched.

The CDR3 reads CASSQGQGFQPQHF. The CDR3 region has the DNA TGTGCCAGCAGCCAGGGACAGGGGTTTCAGCCCCAGCATTTT. The chain couples TRBV7-2 to TRBJ1-5; TRBD1 agrees at 10 bases. The length of the CDR3 is 14 residues. The V gene end was trimmed by 5 bases and the J gene end by 6 bases; junction bases not matched to a gene: 4. Looked up from germline, CDR1 is SGHTA and CDR2 is FQGNSA.

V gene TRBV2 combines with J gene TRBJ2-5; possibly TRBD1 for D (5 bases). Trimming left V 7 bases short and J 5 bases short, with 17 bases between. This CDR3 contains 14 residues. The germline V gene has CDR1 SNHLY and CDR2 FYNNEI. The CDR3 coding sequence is TGTGCCAGCAATGTCCAGGGTTTCGGTGAGACCCAGTACTTC. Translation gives CASNVQGFGETQYF.

CDR3 residues: CASSMTGVYEAFF. CDR3 nucleotide sequence: TGTGCCAGCAGCATGACAGGGGTATACGAAGCTTTCTTT. V gene TRBV5-6 combines with J gene TRBJ1-1; TRBD1 matches at 8 bases. The V segment lost 4 bases and the J segment 8 bases; nucleotides outside the gene matches: 7. The CDR3 consists of 13 residues. Per the germline V gene, CDR1 is SGHDT and CDR2 is YYEEEE. The full variable domain, with the rest looked up from reference TRBV5-6 and TRBJ1-1, is DAGVTQSPTHLIKTRGQQVTLRCSPKSGHDTVSWYQQALGQGPQFIFQYYEEEERQRGNFPDRFSGHQFPNYSSELNVNALLLGDSALYLCASSMTGVYEAFFGQGTRLTVV.

CDR3 sequence reads: CSVEPLGGPRRGAEQYF. The CDR3 bases are TGCAGCGTTGAACCCCTGGGGGGTCCCCGAAGGGGGGCCGAGCAGTACTTC. The chain links TRBV29-1 to TRBJ2-7; D tentatively fits TRBD1 or TRBD2 (6 bases each). There are 17 residues in the CDR3. Trimming took 2 bases from V and 6 from J, leaving 26 bases between them. Germline values: CDR1 SQVTM, CDR2 ANQGSEA.